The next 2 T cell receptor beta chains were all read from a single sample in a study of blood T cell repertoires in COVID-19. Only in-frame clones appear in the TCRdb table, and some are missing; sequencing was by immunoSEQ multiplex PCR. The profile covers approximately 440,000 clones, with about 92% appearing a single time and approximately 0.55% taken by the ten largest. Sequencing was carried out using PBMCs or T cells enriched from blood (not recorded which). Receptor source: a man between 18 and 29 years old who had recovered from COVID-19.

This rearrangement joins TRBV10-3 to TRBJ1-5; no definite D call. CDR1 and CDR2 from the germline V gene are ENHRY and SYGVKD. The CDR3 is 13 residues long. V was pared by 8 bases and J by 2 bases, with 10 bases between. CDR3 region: CAIESGRNQPQHF. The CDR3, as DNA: TGTGCCATCGAGAGCGGGCGCAATCAGCCCCAGCATTTT.

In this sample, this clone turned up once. CDR3 sequence: CAVTREGTNTEAFF. The CDR3 nucleotides read TGTGCTGTCACGAGAGAGGGCACGAACACTGAAGCTTTCTTT. The chain recombines TRBV2 with TRBJ1-1; the D is unclear. The CDR3 has 14 amino acids. CDR1 SNHLY and CDR2 FYNNEI come from the germline V gene. Full variable domain (remainder filled in from reference TRBV2 and TRBJ1-1): EPEVTQTPSHQVTQMGQEVILRCVPISNHLYFYWYRQILGQKVEFLVSFYNNEISEKSEIFDDQFSVERPDGSNFTLKIRSTKLEDSAMYFCAVTREGTNTEAFFGQGTRLTVV.